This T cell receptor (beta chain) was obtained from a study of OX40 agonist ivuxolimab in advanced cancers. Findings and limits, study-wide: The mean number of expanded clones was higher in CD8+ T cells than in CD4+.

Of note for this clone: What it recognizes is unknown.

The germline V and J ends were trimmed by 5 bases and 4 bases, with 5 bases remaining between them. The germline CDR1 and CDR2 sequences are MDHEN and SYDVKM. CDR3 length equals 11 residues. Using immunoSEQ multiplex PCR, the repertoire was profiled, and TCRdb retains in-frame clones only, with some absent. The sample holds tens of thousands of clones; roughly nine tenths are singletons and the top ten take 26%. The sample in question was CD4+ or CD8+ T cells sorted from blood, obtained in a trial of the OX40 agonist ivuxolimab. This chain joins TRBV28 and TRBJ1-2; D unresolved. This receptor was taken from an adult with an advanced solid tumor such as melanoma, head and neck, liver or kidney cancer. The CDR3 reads CASSPGYGYTF. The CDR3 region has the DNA TGTGCCAGCAGTCCGGGCTATGGCTACACCTTC.